What follows are 22 T cell receptor beta chains derived from one specimen sequenced in a study of cytomegalovirus exposure and HLA in healthy donors. The repertoire was sequenced with immunoSEQ multiplex PCR; TCRdb's copy has only in-frame clones and lacks some. The sample lists some 310,000 clones, 88% occurring once. Sequencing used PBMCs. These TCRs come from a man aged 25-45 years in good health and CMV-seronegative.

The rearrangement links TRBV30 to TRBJ1-2, with D possibly matching TRBD1 (6 bases). CDR3 length: 13 residues. Germline assignment: CDR1 GTSNPN and CDR2 SVGIG (reference sequence). V lost 7 bases and J 1 base, leaving 13 bases between the germline ends. The CDR3 loop reads CAFFRGFNYGYTF. CDR3 DNA: TGTGCCTTTTTCAGGGGATTTAACTATGGCTACACCTTC.

The chain has TRBV13 and TRBJ2-1, with no clear D. The CDR3 covers 13 residues. V shed 4 bases and J shed 6 bases, with 10 bases lying between them. The germline V gene has CDR1 PRHDT and CDR2 FYEKMQ (reference sequence). The CDR3 sequence: CASSSQLINEQFF. CDR3 bases: TGTGCCAGCAGCTCCCAACTTATCAATGAGCAGTTCTTC. The whole variable domain, filled in from reference TRBV13 and TRBJ2-1, reads AAGVIQSPRHLIKEKRETATLKCYPIPRHDTVYWYQQGPGQDPQFLISFYEKMQSDKGSIPDRFSAQQFSDYHSELNMSSLELGDSALYFCASSSQLINEQFFGPGTRLTVL.

This chain joins TRBV6-5 and TRBJ1-4; 7 bases agree with TRBD1. Per the germline V gene, CDR1 is MNHEY and CDR2 is SVGAGI. The CDR3 spans 15 residues. The J segment lost 8 bases and the V segment lost 5 bases, leaving 11 bases of the junction unmatched. This CDR3 is CASSPSGQQREKLFF. The CDR3 DNA is TGTGCCAGCAGTCCGTCGGGACAGCAAAGAGAAAAACTGTTTTTT.

This clone was seen just once. The chain uses TRBV9 and TRBJ2-5; D is ambiguous. V was shortened by 4 bases and J by 3 bases, with 16 bases between the two germline ends. CDR1 and CDR2 from the germline V gene are SGDLS and YYNGEE. The CDR3 consists of 15 residues. CDR3 nucleotide sequence: TGTGCCAGCAGCCCAGGCGCCTACCCGAAAGAGACCCAGTACTTC. It translates to CASSPGAYPKETQYF. Full variable domain (missing parts from reference TRBV9 and TRBJ2-5): DSGVTQTPKHLITATGQRVTLRCSPRSGDLSVYWYQQSLDQGLQFLIQYYNGEERAKGNILERFSAQQFPDLHSELNLSSLELGDSALYFCASSPGAYPKETQYFGPGTRLLVL.

The chain uses TRBV5-4 and TRBJ1-1; TRBD1 matches 8 bases. The germline V gene encodes CDR1 SGHNT and CDR2 YYREEE (reference sequence). This CDR3 spans 13 amino acids. Trimming took 9 bases from V and 1 from J; bases not matched to a gene: 5. The CDR3 loop is CAIPGQENTEAFF. CDR3 in DNA: TGTGCCATCCCGGGACAGGAGAACACTGAAGCTTTCTTT. Variable domain in full (rest from reference TRBV5-4 and TRBJ1-1): ETGVTQSPTHLIKTRGQQVTLRCSSQSGHNTVSWYQQALGQGPQFIFQYYREEENGRGNFPPRFSGLQFPNYSSELNVNALELDDSALYLCAIPGQENTEAFFGQGTRLTVV.

V and J are TRBV5-1 and TRBJ1-5; TRBD1 agrees at 9 bases. The CDR3 consists of 15 residues. CDR1 SGHRS and CDR2 YFSETQ come from the germline V gene. The trim removed 4 bases at V and 6 bases at J, leaving 8 bases unmatched. The CDR3 DNA is TGCGCCAGCAGCGTAGGGACAGGGTCAGTTCAGCCCCAGCATTTT. As protein: CASSVGTGSVQPQHF.

Comments on this clone: A much larger clone is a single base away; this may be a read error. The V and J genes are TRBV7-9 and TRBJ1-1, with D possibly being TRBD1 (5 bases). Trimming pared 3 bases from V and 4 bases from J, leaving 12 bases between. This CDR3 contains 14 residues. Germline V lookup: CDR1 SEHNR, CDR2 FQNEAQ (reference sequence). The CDR3 reads CASSFSGGSTEAFF. The CDR3 DNA sequence: TGTGCCAGCAGCTTTTCGGGGGGTAGCACTGAAGCTTTCTTT.

The chain carries TRBV19 and TRBJ1-1; perhaps TRBD1 as D (6 bases). The CDR3 consists of 16 residues. Trimming removed 9 bases from V and 2 bases from J, with 22 bases in between. From germline, CDR1 is LNHDA and CDR2 SQIVND (reference sequence). As DNA, the CDR3 is TGTGCCAGCAACCATAAAGCTGCAGGGGCCAACACTGAAGCTTTCTTT. Translation: CASNHKAAGANTEAFF.

The count of this clone is one. The rearrangement uses TRBV6-1 and TRBJ1-6, with 9 bases lining up with TRBD1. The V and J ends lost 7 bases and 7 bases, in that order; junction bases with no gene match: 2. This CDR3 region has 13 residues. Germline V gene lookup returns CDR1 MNHNS and CDR2 SASEGT. The CDR3 sequence is CASKGTGNSPLHF. In DNA form, the CDR3 reads TGTGCCAGCAAAGGGACAGGGAATTCACCCCTCCACTTT.

The chain employs TRBV7-9 and TRBJ1-1, with 7 bases lining up with TRBD1. The CDR3 has 12 residues. Per germline, CDR1 SEHNR and CDR2 FQNEAQ (reference sequence). V dropped 6 bases and J dropped 3; count of bases not matched to a gene: 1. The CDR3 region is CASRDRYTEAFF. For the CDR3, the DNA is TGTGCCAGCAGGGACAGGTACACTGAAGCTTTCTTT.

V gene TRBV9 combines with J gene TRBJ2-6, with TRBD1 matching 7 bases. The CDR3 has 17 amino acids. With 1 base clipped from V and 0 bases from J, the junction kept 4 bases outside the gene matches. The germline gives CDR1 SGDLS, CDR2 YYNGEE. The CDR3 region is CASSVRTGHSGANVLTF. CDR3 DNA: TGTGCCAGCAGCGTAAGGACAGGTCACTCTGGGGCCAACGTCCTGACTTTC.

The CDR3: CASSDWTANSPLHF. CDR3 DNA: TGTGCCAGCAGTGATTGGACAGCTAATTCACCCCTCCACTTT. V is TRBV2 and J is TRBJ1-6, with D perhaps matching TRBD1 (6 bases). Germline-derived CDR1 and CDR2 are SNHLY and FYNNEI. The CDR3 extends over 14 amino acids. V was clipped by 3 bases and J by 6 bases, with 9 bases between them.

The rearrangement uses TRBV10-3 and TRBJ1-2; D gene unclear. V was clipped by 2 bases and J by 4 bases, with 8 bases between them. The CDR3 totals 13 residues. The germline V gene encodes CDR1 ENHRY and CDR2 SYGVKD. CDR3: CAISEASGYGYTF. CDR3 sequence (DNA): TGTGCCATCAGTGAGGCGAGTGGCTATGGCTACACCTTC.

In the case of this clone: The germline gene is not matched at one end of the junction; a read error may be the cause. V is TRBV27 and J is TRBJ1-4, with TRBD1 matching 8 bases. The germline gives CDR1 MNHEY, CDR2 SMNVEV (reference sequence). The CDR3 runs to 15 residues. CDR3 DNA: TGTGCCAGCAGTCTATCCCGAGACAGGGGTGAAAAACTGTTTTTT. Translation gives CASSLSRDRGEKLFF.

The chain recombines TRBV11-2 with TRBJ1-1, with TRBD1 as a possible D gene (6 bases). The V gene lost 4 bases and the J gene lost 4 bases, with 16 bases spanning the gap. The CDR3 spans 15 residues. Germline V gene lookup returns CDR1 SGHAT and CDR2 FQNNGV. In nucleotides, the CDR3 is TGTGCCAGCAGCTCTCATAGTGACAGGACCACTGAAGCTTTCTTT. Translated, it gives CASSSHSDRTTEAFF.

V gene TRBV11-2 combines with J gene TRBJ2-7; TRBD1 agrees at 10 bases. There are 16 residues in the CDR3. Unmatched junction bases numbered 11, after V lost 5 bases and J lost 4 bases. Germline lookup yields CDR1 SGHAT and CDR2 FQNNGV. Written as DNA, the CDR3 is TGTGCCAGCAGCCTAAGGTGGGACAGGGGAGTGTACGAGCAGTACTTC. This codes for CASSLRWDRGVYEQYF.

The chain couples TRBV19 to TRBJ1-2, with 9 bases aligning to TRBD1. This CDR3 spans 15 amino acids. Germline V gene lookup returns CDR1 LNHDA and CDR2 SQIVND (reference sequence). J gave up 2 bases and V 10 bases, and 11 bases lay outside the gene matches. The chain's CDR3 is CATRIGTGWNYGYTF. In DNA form, the CDR3 reads TGTGCCACCCGAATTGGGACAGGGTGGAACTATGGCTACACCTTC. Filled out from reference TRBV19 and TRBJ1-2, the complete variable domain reads DGGITQSPKYLFRKEGQNVTLSCEQNLNHDAMYWYRQDPGQGLRLIYYSQIVNDFQKGDIAEGYSVSREKKESFPLTVTSAQKNPTAFYLCATRIGTGWNYGYTFGSGTRLTVV.

A few counts support this clone. The genes are TRBV5-4 and TRBJ1-1; D is uncertain. The CDR3 has 13 amino acids. Germline V gene lookup returns CDR1 SGHNT and CDR2 YYREEE (reference sequence). Deletions cut 4 bases from V and 3 bases from J, with 10 bases between. The CDR3 DNA is TGTGCCAGCAGCGAGAATCTAGACACTGAAGCTTTCTTT. It specifies CASSENLDTEAFF.

This chain joins TRBV7-8 and TRBJ1-5, with 7 bases matching TRBD1. The V gene's germline CDR1 is SGHVS and CDR2 FQNEAQ. The CDR3 is 13 amino acids. The junction had 12 bases not matched to a gene; V was cut back by 5 bases and J by 14 bases. Written as DNA, the CDR3 is TGTGCCAGCAGCGCGCACAGGGGATCTGAGGAGCATTTT. Its protein is CASSAHRGSEEHF.

V is TRBV6-5 and J is TRBJ2-7; the match to TRBD2 covers 10 bases. CDR3 length equals 15 residues. Trimming at V came to 0 bases and at J to 3 bases, leaving 2 bases not matched to a gene. Germline V CDR1 and CDR2: MNHEY, SVGAGI. The CDR3 sequence is CASSYSASGGYEQYF. The CDR3 DNA reads TGTGCCAGCAGTTACTCGGCTAGCGGGGGCTACGAGCAGTACTTC.

This chain connects TRBV29-1 to TRBJ2-3; 7 bases agree with TRBD1. This CDR3 region has 14 residues. CDR1 SQVTM and CDR2 ANQGSEA come from the germline V gene. The V segment lost 2 bases and the J segment 3 bases; nucleotides outside the gene matches: 5. The CDR3 coding sequence is TGCAGCGTTGAAAGGGGGCTGGGTACAGATACGCAGTATTTT. It specifies CSVERGLGTDTQYF.

This clone showed up just a few times. The chain links TRBV27 to TRBJ2-7, with a possible D match to TRBD1 (5 bases). Deletions cut 11 bases from V and 5 bases from J, with 13 bases between. There are 11 residues in the CDR3. Germline loops: CDR1 MNHEY, CDR2 SMNVEV (reference sequence). In DNA, the CDR3 is TGTGCCCTTGGGCAGGGCAACGAGCAGTACTTC. It encodes CALGQGNEQYF.